A selection of T cell receptor beta chains follows, all from one sample in a study of T cell changes during pregnancy in multiple sclerosis. Generated by immunoSEQ multiplex PCR, the TCRdb table keeps only in-frame clones and is missing some. The data show 45,000 to 65,000 clones, with about 94% seen just once and about 2.5% held by the top ten. The sample was CD8+ T cells from peripheral blood mononuclear cells, taken in the third trimester of pregnancy. The receptors derive from a female donor with multiple sclerosis, enrolled in a pregnancy study. The CDR3 runs from the conserved cysteine through the conserved F or W. Each record gives: J gene, D gene, V gene, clone size, CDR3 protein, CDR3 DNA. D genes are given only for firm matches. Size values are once, few and many counts, or a class for expanded clones, and some rows have none.

J gene: TRBJ1-1
D gene: TRBD1
V gene: TRBV5-4
clone size: once
CDR3 protein: CASSPYRGSTEAFF
CDR3 DNA: TGTGCCAGCAGCCCTTACAGGGGGAGCACTGAAGCTTTCTTT

J gene: TRBJ2-1
D gene: NA
V gene: TRBV30
clone size: NA
CDR3 protein: CAATNWVGNEQFF
CDR3 DNA: TGTGCCGCCACTAACTGGGTCGGCAATGAGCAGTTCTTC

J gene: TRBJ1-1
D gene: TRBD1
V gene: TRBV5-3
clone size: NA
CDR3 protein: CAPRGGGGKWNTEAFF
CDR3 DNA: TGTGCCCCGCGGGGAGGAGGGGGCAAATGGAACACTGAAGCTTTCTTT

J gene: TRBJ2-3
D gene: TRBD2
V gene: TRBV29-1
clone size: NA
CDR3 protein: CSVDYWSSSGFTDTQYF
CDR3 DNA: TGCAGCGTTGATTATTGGTCGTCTAGCGGTTTCACAGATACGCAGTATTTT

J gene: TRBJ2-1
D gene: NA
V gene: TRBV10-1
clone size: few
CDR3 protein: CASSESGDEQFF
CDR3 DNA: TGCGCCAGCAGTGAGTCGGGCGATGAGCAGTTCTTC

J gene: TRBJ1-3
D gene: TRBD1
V gene: TRBV7-9
clone size: NA
CDR3 protein: CASPGDRNGNTIYF
CDR3 DNA: TGTGCCAGCCCCGGGGACAGGAATGGAAACACCATATATTTT

J gene: TRBJ1-2
D gene: NA
V gene: TRBV29-1
clone size: NA
CDR3 protein: CSVEGGGAANYGYTF
CDR3 DNA: TGCAGCGTTGAGGGAGGAGGGGCCGCCAACTATGGCTACACCTTC

J gene: TRBJ2-1
D gene: NA
V gene: TRBV29-1
clone size: NA
CDR3 protein: CSVETYGSSYNEQFF
CDR3 DNA: TGCAGCGTTGAAACTTACGGGAGTTCCTACAATGAGCAGTTCTTC

J gene: TRBJ2-7
D gene: NA
V gene: TRBV6-1
clone size: NA
CDR3 protein: CASSELVGTKAYEQYF
CDR3 DNA: TGTGCCAGCAGTGAATTAGTCGGGACAAAAGCCTACGAGCAGTACTTC

J gene: TRBJ2-7
D gene: TRBD2
V gene: TRBV4-1
clone size: once
CDR3 protein: CASSQGGGGLDEQYF
CDR3 DNA: TGCGCCAGCAGCCAAGGCGGGGGAGGGTTGGACGAGCAGTACTTC

J gene: TRBJ1-4
D gene: NA
V gene: TRBV5-4
clone size: once
CDR3 protein: CASRSALGEKLFF
CDR3 DNA: TGTGCCAGCAGGTCCGCCCTAGGTGAAAAACTGTTTTTT

J gene: TRBJ1-2
D gene: TRBD1
V gene: TRBV28
clone size: NA
CDR3 protein: CASSWDRGMHGYTF
CDR3 DNA: TGTGCCAGCAGTTGGGACAGGGGGATGCATGGCTACACCTTC

J gene: TRBJ2-1
D gene: NA
V gene: TRBV19
clone size: NA
CDR3 protein: CAAGGGYNEQFF
CDR3 DNA: TGTGCCGCCGGGGGAGGCTACAATGAGCAGTTCTTC

J gene: TRBJ2-2
D gene: TRBD1
V gene: TRBV4-2
clone size: NA
CDR3 protein: CASSGRDRGQRGGELFF
CDR3 DNA: TGTGCCAGCAGCGGCCGGGACAGGGGGCAGAGGGGCGGGGAGCTGTTTTTT

J gene: TRBJ2-5
D gene: TRBD2
V gene: TRBV27
clone size: NA
CDR3 protein: CASSLRLWRERSKTQYF
CDR3 DNA: TGTGCCAGCAGTTTAAGGCTTTGGCGGGAGAGGAGTAAGACCCAGTACTTC

J gene: TRBJ1-2
D gene: TRBD1
V gene: TRBV7-2
clone size: NA
CDR3 protein: CASSSRRDRALFEYGYTF
CDR3 DNA: TGTGCCAGCAGCTCGCGCCGGGACAGGGCCCTCTTCGAATATGGCTACACCTTC

J gene: TRBJ2-7
D gene: NA
V gene: TRBV30
clone size: NA
CDR3 protein: CAWSPLGAEQYF
CDR3 DNA: TGTGCCTGGAGTCCTCTCGGAGCCGAGCAGTACTTC

J gene: TRBJ2-3
D gene: NA
V gene: TRBV7-2
clone size: NA
CDR3 protein: CASSPRQASTDTQYF
CDR3 DNA: TGTGCCAGCAGCCCCCGACAAGCTAGCACAGATACGCAGTATTTT

J gene: TRBJ2-2
D gene: NA
V gene: TRBV5-4
clone size: NA
CDR3 protein: CASSLGRGNTGELFF
CDR3 DNA: TGTGCCAGCAGCTTGGGAAGGGGGAACACCGGGGAGCTGTTTTTT

J gene: TRBJ1-3
D gene: NA
V gene: TRBV7-9
clone size: NA
CDR3 protein: CASSLMGAAASGNTIYF
CDR3 DNA: TGTGCCAGCAGCTTAATGGGCGCCGCAGCATCTGGAAACACCATATATTTT

J gene: TRBJ2-7
D gene: NA
V gene: TRBV27
clone size: NA
CDR3 protein: CASSLRGPTYEQYF
CDR3 DNA: TGTGCCAGCAGTTTACGAGGTCCGACCTACGAGCAGTACTTC

J gene: TRBJ1-1
D gene: TRBD1
V gene: TRBV7-9
clone size: NA
CDR3 protein: CASSSTLGQPNTEAFF
CDR3 DNA: TGTGCCAGCAGCTCGACATTGGGACAGCCGAACACTGAAGCTTTCTTT

J gene: TRBJ1-1
D gene: TRBD1
V gene: TRBV19
clone size: NA
CDR3 protein: CASRPWTGEAFF
CDR3 DNA: TGTGCCAGCCGACCGTGGACAGGGGAAGCTTTCTTT

J gene: TRBJ1-2
D gene: TRBD1
V gene: TRBV6-1
clone size: NA
CDR3 protein: CASSEGAGGIYGYTF
CDR3 DNA: TGTGCCAGCAGTGAAGGGGCAGGGGGTATCTATGGCTACACCTTC

J gene: TRBJ2-7
D gene: NA
V gene: TRBV5-1
clone size: NA
CDR3 protein: CASSLERSYEQYF
CDR3 DNA: TGCGCCAGCAGCTTGGAGAGATCCTACGAGCAGTACTTC

J gene: TRBJ1-2
D gene: NA
V gene: TRBV9
clone size: NA
CDR3 protein: CASSVASGDRGYGYTF
CDR3 DNA: TGTGCCAGCAGCGTAGCCTCAGGGGACCGCGGCTATGGCTACACCTTC

J gene: TRBJ2-3
D gene: TRBD2
V gene: TRBV6-1
clone size: once
CDR3 protein: CASSELAGSTDTQYF
CDR3 DNA: TGTGCCAGCAGTGAACTAGCGGGTAGCACAGATACGCAGTATTTT

J gene: TRBJ2-2
D gene: NA
V gene: TRBV19
clone size: NA
CDR3 protein: CASSIAPSTGELFF
CDR3 DNA: TGTGCCAGTAGTATAGCGCCGAGCACCGGGGAGCTGTTTTTT

J gene: TRBJ2-7
D gene: TRBD2
V gene: TRBV7-9
clone size: NA
CDR3 protein: CASSLGTTGLAASYEQYF
CDR3 DNA: TGTGCCAGCAGCTTGGGGACAACGGGACTAGCGGCCTCCTACGAGCAGTACTTC

J gene: TRBJ2-7
D gene: NA
V gene: TRBV6-5
clone size: NA
CDR3 protein: CASSYSRQGPRYEQYF
CDR3 DNA: TGTGCCAGCAGTTACTCGAGGCAGGGGCCCAGGTACGAGCAGTACTTC

J gene: TRBJ2-1
D gene: NA
V gene: TRBV10-3
clone size: NA
CDR3 protein: CAISDPPGNEQFF
CDR3 DNA: TGTGCCATCAGCGACCCGCCGGGCAATGAGCAGTTCTTC

J gene: TRBJ1-1
D gene: NA
V gene: TRBV27
clone size: NA
CDR3 protein: CASSPGARRGVFF
CDR3 DNA: TGTGCCAGCAGCCCCGGGGCGCGGCGGGGGGTTTTCTTT

J gene: TRBJ2-5
D gene: NA
V gene: TRBV6-6
clone size: NA
CDR3 protein: CASSNRLDYEETQYF
CDR3 DNA: TGTGCCAGCAGTAACCGCCTAGACTATGAAGAGACCCAGTACTTC

J gene: TRBJ2-1
D gene: NA
V gene: TRBV28
clone size: NA
CDR3 protein: CASSSRQETQFF
CDR3 DNA: TGTGCCAGCAGTTCCCGACAGGAGACGCAGTTCTTC

J gene: TRBJ2-3
D gene: TRBD2
V gene: TRBV6-4
clone size: NA
CDR3 protein: CASSQQRGDTDTQYF
CDR3 DNA: TGTGCCAGCAGTCAACAGCGGGGGGACACAGATACGCAGTATTTT